This T cell receptor (beta chain) was found in a study of read filtering for tumor transcriptome and immune sequencing. Germline lookup yields CDR1 DFQATT and CDR2 SNEGSKA (reference sequence). The CDR3 sequence is 15 residues long. Unmatched junction bases numbered 15, after V lost 6 bases and J lost 9 bases. From 350 to 500 ng of RNA, a library with molecular barcoded alpha/delta and beta/gamma adaptors was made. TCRdb re-analysed the reads in MiXCR, keeping a single row per CDR3 protein. Of tens of thousands of distinct CDR3 sequences detected, roughly 19% appear once; the ten largest clones hold over 15%. Overall study findings and caveats: In IR-seq, single-read clonotypes were 75% to 90% of clonotypes but 3% to 3.5% of reads.

In this sample, this clonotype turned up many times. The antigen remains unidentified. The chain recombines TRBV20-1 with TRBJ2-1; 9 positions match TRBD1. The sequenced sample consisted of a population of CD138-negative cells sorted from bone marrow. The TCR sequence derives from a donor at least 40 years old with multiple myeloma. The CDR3 loop reads CSAPLRNRGLGEQFF. The CDR3 DNA is TGCAGTGCCCCACTCCGGAACAGGGGGCTCGGTGAGCAGTTCTTC.